A single sample is the source of the 13 T cell receptor beta chains below, sequenced in a study of CD8 T cells in Susac syndrome (dated by TCRdb to about 2019). Receptor libraries were prepared by the immunoSEQ multiplex PCR assay. RNA was extracted with the RNeasy kit and about 0.5 to 1 ug was reverse transcribed using random hexamers. TCRdb itself trimmed the public reads at Q25 with fastp, ran MiXCR and retained productive beta chains. Each CDR3 protein appears once, grouped with its most common genes and DNA. For this sample the table gives about 300,000 distinct CDR3 sequences, of which about 91% were detected only once. The top ten hold less than 0.08% of the sample. Material for sequencing was CD4+ T cells from PBMCs. These receptor sequences come from a human donor with multiple sclerosis.

The V and J genes are TRBV29-1 and TRBJ2-3; perhaps TRBD2 as D (5 bases). Trimming pared 2 bases from V and 5 bases from J, leaving 14 bases between. Germline-derived CDR1 and CDR2 are SQVTM and ANQGSEA. CDR3 length: 14 amino acids. The DNA of the CDR3 is TGCAGCGTTGAACGGGGAGCCCCCGGAGATACGCAGTATTTT. It is translated as CSVERGAPGDTQYF.

This chain connects TRBV29-1 to TRBJ1-5; D is unclear. Trimming left V 2 bases short and J 9 bases short, with 14 bases between. The CDR3 loop spans 13 amino acids. Germline CDR1 is SQVTM and CDR2 is ANQGSEA. CDR3 coding DNA: TGCAGCGTTGAAACGACTGGGCGAGGGCCCCAGCATTTT. Translation gives CSVETTGRGPQHF.

The J gene is TRBJ2-5, the V gene TRBV12-3 or TRBV12-4; tentative D call: TRBD2 (6 bases). The V end was cut by 3 bases, the J end by 1 base, with 12 bases between. The CDR3 runs to 15 residues. In DNA, the CDR3 is TGTGCCAGCAGTTTCTCCCTAGCGCTCCAAGAGACCCAGTACTTC. It translates to CASSFSLALQETQYF.

This chain uses TRBV5-6 with TRBJ2-3; 14 bases fit TRBD2. Losses at the gene ends were 2 bases for V and 4 bases for J; bases not matched to a gene: 9. Germline V gives CDR1 SGHDT, CDR2 YYEEEE. CDR3 length equals 18 residues. The CDR3, as DNA: TGTGCCAGCAGCTTTAGACTAGCGGGAGGGATTCTCGCAGATACGCAGTATTTT. The encoded protein is CASSFRLAGGILADTQYF.

The chain carries TRBV4-1 and TRBJ1-5; D remains unclear. The V end was cut by 0 bases, the J end by 2 bases, with 8 bases between. The CDR3 runs 15 residues. Germline CDR1 is MGHRA and CDR2 is YSYEKL. The CDR3 is CASSQEWVGNQPQHF. DNA for the CDR3: TGCGCCAGCAGCCAAGAGTGGGTCGGCAATCAGCCCCAGCATTTT.

The chain carries TRBV7-9 and TRBJ2-6; D assignment may be TRBD1 or TRBD2 (5 bases each). V lost 5 bases and J lost 0, with 17 bases in between. The CDR3 length is 18 residues. CDR1 SEHNR and CDR2 FQNEAQ come from the germline V gene (reference sequence). The CDR3 is CASSPGAGRTSGANVLTF. For the CDR3, the DNA is TGTGCCAGCAGCCCCGGGGCAGGAAGGACCTCTGGGGCCAACGTCCTGACTTTC.

The chain is built from TRBV28 and TRBJ2-7; D possibly matches TRBD1 or TRBD2 (5 bases each). Trimming removed 3 bases at V and 3 bases at J, with 15 bases between. Germline V gene lookup returns CDR1 MDHEN and CDR2 SYDVKM. The CDR3 extends over 15 amino acids. CDR3 DNA: TGTGCCAGCAGTTTGGGTGGGGGTTTAATCTACGAGCAGTACTTC. Its translation: CASSLGGGLIYEQYF.

V gene TRBV15 combines with J gene TRBJ2-7; D is perhaps TRBD2 (6 bases). The length of the CDR3 is 15 residues. Trimming stripped 0 bases from V and 6 bases from J, with 15 bases between. Germline assignment: CDR1 LNHNV and CDR2 YYDKDF (reference sequence). CDR3 protein: CATSRDWGLLGEQYF. CDR3 coding DNA: TGTGCCACCAGCAGAGATTGGGGACTCCTAGGCGAGCAGTACTTC.

This chain connects TRBV28 to TRBJ2-4; TRBD2 might be the D (5 bases). V dropped 10 bases and J dropped 1 base, with 11 bases sitting between them. The germline V gene has CDR1 MDHEN and CDR2 SYDVKM. The CDR3 spans 13 residues. The CDR3 DNA follows: TGTGCCACCCACCGGGGTGCCAAAAACATTCAGTACTTC. Encoded protein: CATHRGAKNIQYF.

This chain uses TRBV9 with TRBJ1-1; D remains unclear. The germline CDR1 and CDR2 sequences are SGDLS and YYNGEE. V lost 0 bases to trimming and J lost 3 bases, with 9 bases between them. The CDR3 totals 14 residues. The CDR3 coding sequence is TGTGCCAGCAGCGTAGTGAGAGGATACACTGAAGCTTTCTTT. Its translation is CASSVVRGYTEAFF.

The V call is TRBV30, the J call TRBJ1-2; a possible D gene is TRBD1 (5 bases). V shed 5 bases and J shed 7 bases, with 14 bases lying between them. CDR1 and CDR2 from the germline V gene are GTSNPN and SVGIG (reference sequence). CDR3 size: 12 residues. This CDR3 reads CAWGASGTGYTF. The CDR3 DNA reads as TGTGCCTGGGGGGCCTCCGGTACTGGCTACACCTTC.

The V call is TRBV29-1, the J call TRBJ2-1; D not certain. The CDR3 consists of 14 residues. In germline, CDR1 is SQVTM, CDR2 ANQGSEA. Trimming pared 7 bases from V and 0 bases from J, leaving 13 bases between. The CDR3 loop reads CSATASASYNEQFF. In nucleotides, the CDR3 is TGCAGCGCCACCGCGAGTGCCTCCTACAATGAGCAGTTCTTC.

This clonotype has a single count. This chain links TRBV19 with TRBJ1-2; TRBD1 matches 8 bases. J gave up 8 bases and V 3 bases, and 8 bases lay outside the gene matches. Germline V gene lookup returns CDR1 LNHDA and CDR2 SQIVND (reference sequence). The CDR3 has 14 amino acids. The CDR3, as DNA: TGTGCCAGTAGTATCTCTCAGGGGGCATGGGGCTACACCTTC. Translation gives CASSISQGAWGYTF. The whole variable domain, filled in from reference TRBV19 and TRBJ1-2, reads DGGITQSPKYLFRKEGQNVTLSCEQNLNHDAMYWYRQDPGQGLRLIYYSQIVNDFQKGDIAEGYSVSREKKESFPLTVTSAQKNPTAFYLCASSISQGAWGYTFGSGTRLTVV.